This T cell receptor beta chain derives from a study of beta chain features in type 1 diabetes. General observations from the study: Within each of all four CD4+ subsets, Type 1 diabetes patients had TCRB CDR3s that were moderately but significantly shorter.

CDR3 length: 15 residues. Trimming removed 1 base from V and 0 bases from J, with 10 bases in between. The germline V gene has CDR1 SEHNR and CDR2 FQNEAQ (reference sequence). Isolated RNA was reverse transcribed in full, so expressed TCRB transcripts were sequenced. The method was immunoSEQ multiplex PCR; TCRdb's version includes in-frame clones alone and lacks a portion of them. The repertoire has about 400,000 clones, around 12% of them found once; the top ten carry 0.015% to 0.02%. Note on this clone: Its target is unknown.

The J gene is TRBJ2-7, the V gene TRBV7-9, with D perhaps matching TRBD1 (5 bases). The origin of this receptor is a man aged 18 to 30 in good health. Source material: naive CD4+ T cells from blood. CDR3 region: CASSLGPGFSYEQYF. CDR3 DNA: TGTGCCAGCAGCTTAGGCCCAGGGTTCTCCTACGAGCAGTACTTC.